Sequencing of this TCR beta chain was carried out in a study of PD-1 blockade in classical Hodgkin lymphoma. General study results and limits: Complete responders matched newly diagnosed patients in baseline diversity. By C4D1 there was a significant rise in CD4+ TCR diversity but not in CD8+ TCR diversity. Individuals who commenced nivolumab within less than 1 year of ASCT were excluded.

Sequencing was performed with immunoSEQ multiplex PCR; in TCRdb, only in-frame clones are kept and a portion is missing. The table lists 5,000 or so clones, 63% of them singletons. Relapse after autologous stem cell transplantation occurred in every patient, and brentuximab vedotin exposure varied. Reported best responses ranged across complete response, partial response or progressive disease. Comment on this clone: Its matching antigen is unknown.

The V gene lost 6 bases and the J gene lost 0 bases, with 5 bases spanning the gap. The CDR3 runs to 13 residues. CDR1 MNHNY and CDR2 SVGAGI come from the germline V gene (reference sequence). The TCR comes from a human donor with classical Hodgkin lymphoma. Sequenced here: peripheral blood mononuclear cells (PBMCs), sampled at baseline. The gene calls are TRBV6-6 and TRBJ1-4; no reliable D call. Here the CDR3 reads CASRLATNEKLFF. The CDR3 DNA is TGTGCCAGCAGGCTTGCAACTAATGAAAAACTGTTTTTT.